Below are 24 T cell receptor beta chains sequenced from a single sample in a study of blood T cell repertoires in COVID-19. The table came from immunoSEQ multiplex PCR; TCRdb's copy has only in-frame clones and leaves some out. The sample carries under 300,000 clones, 90% recorded once. The specimen sequenced was peripheral blood. These receptors originate from an older woman with COVID-19, enrolled during active disease.

The rearrangement uses TRBV9 and TRBJ2-2; 8 nucleotides line up with TRBD1. Germline V gene sequence: CDR1 SGDLS, CDR2 YYNGEE. V lost 5 bases to trimming and J lost 2 bases; unmatched junction nucleotides: 5. The CDR3 runs 15 residues. The CDR3 region is CASRPGTGNTGELFF. CDR3 nucleotide sequence: TGTGCCAGCAGGCCCGGGACAGGAAACACCGGGGAGCTGTTTTTT.

This chain connects TRBV7-9 to TRBJ2-7, with D uncertain. Trimming took off 5 bases at V and 2 bases at J, with 16 bases between the two ends. This CDR3 spans 15 amino acids. CDR1 SEHNR and CDR2 FQNEAQ come from the germline V gene (reference sequence). Here the CDR3 reads CASSPPLGGAYEQYF. The CDR3 DNA reads as TGTGCCAGCAGCCCGCCGTTAGGCGGAGCCTACGAGCAGTACTTC.

The CDR3 sequence: CASSPAVGAYNEQFF. The CDR3, as DNA: TGCGCCAGCAGCCCGGCGGTAGGAGCCTACAATGAGCAGTTCTTC. The rearrangement links TRBV5-1 to TRBJ2-1; D is undetermined. Trimming stripped 4 bases from V and 2 bases from J, with 13 bases between. Germline V gene sequence: CDR1 SGHRS, CDR2 YFSETQ. The CDR3 totals 15 residues.

A single count supports this clone. This chain uses TRBV7-2 with TRBJ2-2, with D possibly TRBD2 on 5 matching bases. Germline V lookup: CDR1 SGHTA, CDR2 FQGNSA. The CDR3 runs 18 residues. V was shortened by 1 base and J by 0 bases, with 15 bases between the two germline ends. The CDR3 spells CASSLGGIALANTGELFF. As DNA, the CDR3 is TGTGCCAGCAGCTTAGGGGGTATAGCGTTAGCGAACACCGGGGAGCTGTTTTTT.

The rearrangement links TRBV6-4 to TRBJ2-5; no clear D gene. The CDR3 totals 11 residues. Germline CDR1 reads MRHNA; CDR2 reads SNTAGT. Trimming shortened V by 9 bases and J by 1 base, and 6 bases separated the two germline ends. DNA of the CDR3: TGTGCCAGACATTTCCAAGAGACCCAGTACTTC. This codes for CARHFQETQYF.

This chain uses TRBV7-2 with TRBJ1-1, with D hard to call. The V gene's germline CDR1 is SGHTA and CDR2 FQGNSA. Trimming shortened V by 0 bases and J by 4 bases, and 15 bases separated the two germline ends. The CDR3 runs 16 residues. CDR3 loop: CASSLALVSRATEAFF. The CDR3 DNA reads TGTGCCAGCAGCTTAGCGCTTGTCTCGAGGGCCACTGAAGCTTTCTTT.

V usage is TRBV9 and J usage is TRBJ1-1; 9 bases are a match to TRBD1. The V gene end was trimmed by 4 bases and the J gene end by 1 base; junction bases not matched to a gene: 5. This CDR3 is 15 amino acids long. Germline CDR1 reads SGDLS; CDR2 reads YYNGEE. As DNA, the CDR3 is TGTGCCAGCAGCCGACAGGGGGGGTCGAACACTGAAGCTTTCTTT. Translating gives CASSRQGGSNTEAFF.

J is TRBJ1-4 and V is TRBV19; possibly TRBD1 for D (5 bases). V shed 8 bases and J shed 7 bases, with 17 bases lying between them. Looked up from germline, CDR1 is LNHDA and CDR2 is SQIVND (reference sequence). CDR3 length: 14 residues. CDR3 sequence (DNA): TGTGCCAGTCGCCTCCGGGACTCACCTGAAAAACTGTTTTTT. As protein: CASRLRDSPEKLFF. Drawing the rest from reference TRBV19 and TRBJ1-4, the complete variable domain is DGGITQSPKYLFRKEGQNVTLSCEQNLNHDAMYWYRQDPGQGLRLIYYSQIVNDFQKGDIAEGYSVSREKKESFPLTVTSAQKNPTAFYLCASRLRDSPEKLFFGSGTQLSVL.

The V and J genes are TRBV5-4 and TRBJ1-1; tentatively, D is TRBD1 (5 bases). Germline loops: CDR1 SGHNT, CDR2 YYREEE (reference sequence). V was trimmed by 5 bases and J by 0 bases, leaving 14 bases between them. CDR3 size: 15 residues. This CDR3 reads CASSSGLGMNTEAFF. CDR3 in DNA: TGTGCCAGCAGTTCGGGACTAGGTATGAACACTGAAGCTTTCTTT.

The chain recombines TRBV7-8 with TRBJ2-7, with TRBD1 as a possible D gene (5 bases). Trimming pared 10 bases from V and 7 bases from J, leaving 20 bases between. The CDR3 is made up of 13 amino acids. Germline CDR1 SGHVS, CDR2 FQNEAQ. The CDR3 loop is CATSGRVLGEQYF. CDR3 DNA: TGTGCCACCTCGGGCAGGGTATTGGGGGAGCAGTACTTC.

The V and J genes are TRBV9 and TRBJ2-5, with 8 bases identical to TRBD1. CDR1 is SGDLS, CDR2 YYNGEE, per germline. V trimming: 0 bases; J trimming: 1 base; junction bases outside the gene matches: 5. The CDR3 is made up of 16 amino acids. CDR3: CASSVGGQAIQETQYF. The CDR3 nucleotides read TGTGCCAGCAGCGTAGGGGGACAGGCCATCCAAGAGACCCAGTACTTC. The entire variable domain, with the rest obtained from reference TRBV9 and TRBJ2-5, is as follows: DSGVTQTPKHLITATGQRVTLRCSPRSGDLSVYWYQQSLDQGLQFLIQYYNGEERAKGNILERFSAQQFPDLHSELNLSSLELGDSALYFCASSVGGQAIQETQYFGPGTRLLVL.

The gene calls are TRBV10-3 and TRBJ2-7; perhaps TRBD1 as D (5 bases). Trimming left V 4 bases short and J 3 bases short, with 7 bases between. CDR1 is ENHRY, CDR2 SYGVKD, per germline. The CDR3 is made up of 12 amino acids. The CDR3 bases are TGTGCCATCAGTGGAGACAGCTACGAGCAGTACTTC. It encodes CAISGDSYEQYF.

V and J are TRBV5-5 and TRBJ2-7; no firm D call. There are 16 residues in the CDR3. Germline lookup yields CDR1 SGHKS and CDR2 YYEKEE (reference sequence). The germline V and J ends were trimmed by 0 bases and 5 bases, with 18 bases remaining between them. CDR3 sequence reads: CASSLVEALGRDEQYF. In DNA, the CDR3 is TGTGCCAGCAGCTTGGTTGAGGCACTCGGTCGCGACGAGCAGTACTTC.

V is TRBV3-1 (or the pseudogene TRBV3-2) and J is TRBJ2-3; 8 bases line up with TRBD2. In germline, CDR1 is LGHDT, CDR2 YNNKEL (reference sequence). J lost 2 bases, V lost 2 bases, and 9 bases had no gene match. This CDR3 region has 17 residues. The CDR3, as DNA: TGTGCCAGCAGCCAATTGGTCAGCGGGGGATACACAGATACGCAGTATTTT. Translating it yields CASSQLVSGGYTDTQYF.

This clone came up once. The chain uses TRBV27 and TRBJ1-2, with D possibly being TRBD1 (6 bases). Trimming cost V 2 bases and J 0 bases, with 7 bases left between them. The CDR3 spans 14 residues. Per the germline V gene, CDR1 is MNHEY and CDR2 is SMNVEV (reference sequence). As DNA, the CDR3 is TGTGCCAGCAGTTTAAGGGGGACTAACTATGGCTACACCTTC. The encoded protein is CASSLRGTNYGYTF.

The chain links TRBV5-8 to TRBJ1-3, with D possibly being TRBD1 (5 bases). V was pared by 0 bases and J by 1 base, with 11 bases between. The CDR3 covers 16 residues. Germline V CDR1 and CDR2: SGHTS, YDEGEE. The DNA for the CDR3 is TGTGCCAGCAGCTTGGGGGCAGGGTCTTCTGGAAACACCATATATTTT. This gives the protein CASSLGAGSSGNTIYF.

This chain links TRBV6-4 with TRBJ2-3; 9 nucleotides agree with TRBD1. Germline values: CDR1 MRHNA, CDR2 SNTAGT. The V segment lost 4 bases and the J segment 4 bases; nucleotides outside the gene matches: 6. The CDR3 has 15 amino acids. The CDR3 protein is CASSVDRGAADTQYF. The CDR3, as DNA: TGTGCCAGCAGTGTGGACAGGGGAGCCGCAGATACGCAGTATTTT.

The chain has TRBV6-6 and TRBJ1-1; a weak D match, TRBD1 (5 bases). This CDR3 comprises 15 residues. Germline CDR1 MNHNY, CDR2 SVGAGI (reference sequence). Trimming removed 7 bases at V and 1 base at J, with 16 bases between. CDR3 sequence reads: CASTLPGRGNTEAFF. The DNA for the CDR3 is TGTGCCAGCACGTTACCGGGGCGGGGGAACACTGAAGCTTTCTTT.

The chain employs TRBV3-1 (or the pseudogene TRBV3-2) and TRBJ1-2; TRBD1 is a possible D gene (5 bases). The CDR3 sequence is 15 residues long. V was cut by 3 bases and J by 6 bases, with 17 bases left in between. Per germline, CDR1 LGHDT and CDR2 YNNKEL (reference sequence). In DNA, the CDR3 is TGTGCCAGCAGCCACAAGGCAGTCAGGGTAAATGGCTACACCTTC. The encoded protein is CASSHKAVRVNGYTF.

This sequence joins TRBV9 and TRBJ2-5; 7 positions agree with TRBD1. The germline V gene encodes CDR1 SGDLS and CDR2 YYNGEE. There are 15 residues in the CDR3. V lost 2 bases and J lost 1; bases outside the gene matches: 5. The CDR3 loop is CASSVRQGPQETQYF. DNA of the CDR3: TGTGCCAGCAGCGTCAGACAGGGACCCCAAGAGACCCAGTACTTC.

For the CDR3, the DNA is TGTGCCAGCAGCGGGCGGGCCAACCAAGAGACCCAGTACTTC. It encodes CASSGRANQETQYF. The rearrangement uses TRBV7-9 and TRBJ2-5; D is perhaps TRBD2 (5 bases). The CDR3 length is 14 residues. In germline, CDR1 is SEHNR, CDR2 FQNEAQ (reference sequence). The V end lost 5 bases, the J end lost 0 bases, and 10 bases lay between the germline ends. Full variable domain (rest looked up from reference TRBV7-9 and TRBJ2-5): DTGVSQNPRHKITKRGQNVTFRCDPISEHNRLYWYRQTLGQGPEFLTYFQNEAQLEKSRLLSDRFSAERPKGSFSTLEIQRTEQGDSAMYLCASSGRANQETQYFGPGTRLLVL.

The gene calls are TRBV5-4 and TRBJ1-1, with D unclear. CDR1 and CDR2 from the germline V gene are SGHNT and YYREEE (reference sequence). The V end was cut by 0 bases, the J end by 4 bases, with 16 bases between. This CDR3 comprises 16 residues. This CDR3 reads CASSLATGSRGTEAFF. CDR3 DNA: TGTGCCAGCAGCTTGGCAACGGGCTCGCGGGGCACTGAAGCTTTCTTT.

The rearrangement joins TRBV29-1 to TRBJ1-2; D is uncertain. Germline CDR1 reads SQVTM; CDR2 reads ANQGSEA. The CDR3 contains 11 residues. Deletions cut 4 bases from V and 6 bases from J, with 9 bases between. CDR3 DNA: TGCAGCGTTGTGCAGGCAGATGGCTACACCTTC. Protein sequence: CSVVQADGYTF.

J is TRBJ2-2 and V is TRBV4-1, with D tentatively TRBD2 (6 bases). V was pared by 4 bases and J by 2 bases, with 14 bases between. The CDR3 extends over 16 amino acids. Germline V gene sequence: CDR1 MGHRA, CDR2 YSYEKL. This CDR3 is CASSPYGGTNTGELFF. The CDR3 DNA reads TGCGCCAGCAGCCCGTACGGCGGGACCAACACCGGGGAGCTGTTTTTT.